The clone carrying this T cell receptor (beta chain) was observed a few times. The target antigen is unknown. J was trimmed by 5 bases and V by 1 base; bases with no gene match: 2. This CDR3 is 14 amino acids long. CDR1 DFQATT and CDR2 SNEGSKA come from the germline V gene (reference sequence). The sample is drawn from a study of T cells after yellow fever vaccination. Study-level background: Fractions with few cells were prepared using SMART-Seq v4 Ultra Low Input.

Findings and caveats of the study: The secondary response peaked faster, at day 5 versus 15, but was weaker.

Via MiXCR, TCRdb re-called the 5' RACE reads, giving one row per CDR3 protein. The table includes 120,000 or so distinct CDR3 sequences, approximately 8.4% detected once. The receptor was derived from a young man who received the YFV17D yellow fever vaccine. The rearrangement uses TRBV20-1 and TRBJ2-1, with 10 positions matching TRBD2. Sequencing was performed on CD8+ T cells sorted from PBMCs, taken on the day of the yellow fever booster vaccination. The CDR3 spells CSARGTSGHNEQFF. CDR3 in DNA: TGCAGTGCTAGAGGGACTAGCGGACACAATGAGCAGTTCTTC.